In this sample, the clone carrying this T cell receptor (beta chain) turned up a few times. Time point given: sample taken at primary tumor resection. Every TCR cDNA molecule carried a tag that served as a unique molecular identifier. In TCRdb, the 5' RACE reads were re-called with MiXCR into one record per CDR3 protein. The sample yields under 550 distinct CDR3 sequences, approximately 21% seen once. This sample was taken from a study of spatial heterogeneity in lung cancer. CDR1 is MNHEY and CDR2 is SVGAGI in the germline V gene. This CDR3 region has 19 residues. V was pared by 2 bases and J by 0 bases, with 17 bases between.

The source is a male donor with early-stage non-small cell lung cancer. Specimen: normal lung tissue next to the tumor, collected at surgery. The rearrangement joins TRBV6-5 to TRBJ2-6; D remains unclear. The DNA of the CDR3 is TGTGCCAGCAGTTACCTCATTGCCGGGTTCCCCTCTGGGGCCAACGTCCTGACTTTC. Translation: CASSYLIAGFPSGANVLTF.